Reported below is one T cell receptor (beta chain). The sample comes from a study of blood T cell repertoires in COVID-19. Original analysis: From reference gene primer amplification, estimates of nucleated cell counts were derived. The data were produced by immunoSEQ multiplex PCR, yet TCRdb's version contains in-frame clones alone and is incomplete. V, J and clone size were drawn from that table, and D and trimming were deduced from the DNA. The data contain 200,000 to 250,000 clones, roughly 86% of them singletons. Recovered status in Cohort 3 required two negative PCRs, clearance, or symptom resolution. Sequenced sample: PBMCs or T cells enriched from blood (not recorded which). The clonotype originates from a woman aged 45-60 years who had recovered from COVID-19.

In nucleotides, the CDR3 is TGTGCCAGCAGTGAAGCTGTGGTGACTAGCGGGAGCACAGATACGCAGTATTTT. Translation: CASSEAVVTSGSTDTQYF. The V call is TRBV6-1, the J call TRBJ2-3, with TRBD2 matching over 10 bases. The length of the CDR3 is 18 residues. After removal of 0 bases from V and 0 bases from J, the junction contained 6 bases not matched to a gene. Germline loops: CDR1 MNHNS, CDR2 SASEGT.